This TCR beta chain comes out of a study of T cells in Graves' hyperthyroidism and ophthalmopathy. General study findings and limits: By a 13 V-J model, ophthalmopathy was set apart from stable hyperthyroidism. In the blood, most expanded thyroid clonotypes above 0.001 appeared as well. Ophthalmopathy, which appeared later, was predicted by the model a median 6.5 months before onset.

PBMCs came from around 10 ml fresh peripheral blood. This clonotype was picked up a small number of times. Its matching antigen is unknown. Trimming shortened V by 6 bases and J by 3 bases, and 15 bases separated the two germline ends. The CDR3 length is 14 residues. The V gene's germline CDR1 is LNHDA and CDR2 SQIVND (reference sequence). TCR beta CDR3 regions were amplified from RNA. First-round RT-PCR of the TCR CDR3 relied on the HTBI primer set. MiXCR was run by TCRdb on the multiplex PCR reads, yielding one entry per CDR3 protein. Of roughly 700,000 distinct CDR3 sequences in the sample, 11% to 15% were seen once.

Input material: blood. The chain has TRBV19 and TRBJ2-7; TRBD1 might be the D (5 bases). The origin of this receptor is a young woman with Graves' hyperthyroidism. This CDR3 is CASSAGQGDYEQYF. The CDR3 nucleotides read TGTGCCAGTAGCGCCGGCCAAGGGGACTACGAGCAGTACTTC.